This T cell receptor (beta chain) was recorded in a study of T-cell memory formation after mild COVID-19. Study conclusions and caveats: Prior to infection, memory already included some responding clones, suggesting cross-reactive memory joined.

In the case of this clonotype: The antigen is undetermined.

In TCRdb, the 5' RACE reads were re-called with MiXCR into one record per CDR3 protein. The data hold about half a million distinct CDR3 sequences, with over 15% observed a single time. Germline values: CDR1 MNHEY, CDR2 SVGEGT. This CDR3 comprises 15 residues. J lost 2 bases, V lost 6 bases, and 10 bases had no gene match. V and J are TRBV6-2 or TRBV6-3 and TRBJ2-7; 7 bases align to TRBD1. The source of this sequence is an adult woman who had mild COVID-19 (a few samples of this study predate the infection). Cell type and time point are not known. The source material was PBMCs or a T cell subset sorted from them (not recorded which). The CDR3 nucleotides read TGTGCCAGCAGACGACCGGGACAGTGGACCTACGAGCAGTACTTC. Amino acids: CASRRPGQWTYEQYF.